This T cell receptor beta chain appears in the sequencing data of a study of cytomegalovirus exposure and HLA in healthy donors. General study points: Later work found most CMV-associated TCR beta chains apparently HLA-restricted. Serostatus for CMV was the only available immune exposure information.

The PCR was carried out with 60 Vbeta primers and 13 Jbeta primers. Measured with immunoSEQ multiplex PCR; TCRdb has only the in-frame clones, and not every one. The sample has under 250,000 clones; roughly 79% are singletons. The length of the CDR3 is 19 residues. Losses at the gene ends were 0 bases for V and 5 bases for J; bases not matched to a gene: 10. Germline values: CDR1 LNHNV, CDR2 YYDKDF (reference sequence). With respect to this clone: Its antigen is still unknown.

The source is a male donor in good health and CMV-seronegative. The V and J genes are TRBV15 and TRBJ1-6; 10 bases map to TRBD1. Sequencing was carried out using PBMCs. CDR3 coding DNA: TGTGCCACCAGCAGAGATGCGGGGGGACAGGGGATCCATAATTCACCCCTCCACTTT. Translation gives CATSRDAGGQGIHNSPLHF.